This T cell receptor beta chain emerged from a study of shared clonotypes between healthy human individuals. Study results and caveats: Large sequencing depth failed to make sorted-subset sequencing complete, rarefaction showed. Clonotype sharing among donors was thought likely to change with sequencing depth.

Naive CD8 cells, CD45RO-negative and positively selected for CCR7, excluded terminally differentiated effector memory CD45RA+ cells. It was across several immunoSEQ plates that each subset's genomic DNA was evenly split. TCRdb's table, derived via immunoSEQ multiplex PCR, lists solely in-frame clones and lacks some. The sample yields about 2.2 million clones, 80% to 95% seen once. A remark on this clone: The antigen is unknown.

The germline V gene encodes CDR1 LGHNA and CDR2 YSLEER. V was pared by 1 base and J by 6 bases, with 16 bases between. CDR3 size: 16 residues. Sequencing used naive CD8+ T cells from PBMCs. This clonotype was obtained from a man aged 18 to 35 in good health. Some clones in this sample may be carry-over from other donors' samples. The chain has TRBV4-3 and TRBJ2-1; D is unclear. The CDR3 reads CASSQVSAARINEQFF. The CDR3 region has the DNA TGCGCCAGCAGCCAAGTCTCGGCGGCGAGGATCAATGAGCAGTTCTTC.